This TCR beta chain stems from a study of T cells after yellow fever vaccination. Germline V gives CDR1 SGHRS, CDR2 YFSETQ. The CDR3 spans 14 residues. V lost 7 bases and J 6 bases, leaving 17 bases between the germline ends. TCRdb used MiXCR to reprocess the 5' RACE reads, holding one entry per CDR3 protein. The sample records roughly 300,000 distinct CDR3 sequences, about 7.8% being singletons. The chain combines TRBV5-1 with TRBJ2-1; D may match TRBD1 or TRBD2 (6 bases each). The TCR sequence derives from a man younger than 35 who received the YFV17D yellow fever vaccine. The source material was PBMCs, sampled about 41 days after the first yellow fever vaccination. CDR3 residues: CASGDSDSFNEQFF. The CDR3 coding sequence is TGCGCCAGCGGGGACTCGGACAGCTTCAATGAGCAGTTCTTC.